This T cell receptor beta chain originates from a study of blood T cell repertoires in COVID-19. Study in general: COVID-19 samples from acute and convalescent phases originated in the United States, Italy and Spain. PBMCs, B-cell-depleted T cells, or T cells provided the cDNA or gDNA that made up the material.

In the original processing: Cell counts per sample came from amplifying reference gene primers. TCRdb's table, derived via immunoSEQ multiplex PCR, lists solely in-frame clones and lacks some. V, J and clone size are taken as reported in that table, and D and trimming were inferred from the DNA itself. The table includes a few hundred thousand clones, roughly nine tenths detected once. Recruits, aged about 18 to 90 years, lived in roughly 22 US areas. Per germline, CDR1 LNHNV and CDR2 YYDKDF (reference sequence). This CDR3 contains 13 residues. Trimming pared 3 bases from V and 3 bases from J, leaving 6 bases between.

This receptor was identified in a woman in her 40s who had been exposed to COVID-19. This chain joins TRBV15 and TRBJ1-3, with no clear D. Sample: PBMCs or T cells enriched from blood (not recorded which). CDR3 DNA: TGTGCCACCAGCAGGCCAGATGGAAACACCATATATTTT. Its protein is CATSRPDGNTIYF.